Listed below are T cell receptor beta chains from one sample, sequenced in a study of CD8 T cells in Susac syndrome. TCRdb re-called the immunoSEQ multiplex PCR reads with MiXCR, one entry per CDR3 protein. The table has some 150,000 distinct CDR3 sequences, 90% to 95% seen once. Sequencing was performed on CD8+ T cells from PBMCs. The receptors stem from a human donor with multiple sclerosis. The CDR3 runs from the conserved cysteine through the conserved F or W. A D gene is named only where the DNA matches it firmly. Clone size appears in some rows only: once, few, many, or a class for an expanded clone.

j_call v_call d_call clone_size cdr3_aa cdr3_nt
TRBJ1-1 TRBV9 - - CASTPGGGTTEAFF TGTGCCAGCACCCCCGGCGGGGGGACCACTGAAGCTTTCTTT
TRBJ2-3 TRBV28 TRBD1 - CASSLGETGTGGADTQYF TGTGCCAGCAGTTTAGGGGAAACCGGGACAGGTGGAGCAGATACGCAGTATTTT
TRBJ1-2 TRBV29-1 TRBD1 - CSVEAGTGIYRNYGYTF TGCAGCGTTGAAGCCGGGACAGGAATTTACAGGAACTATGGCTACACCTTC
TRBJ1-1 TRBV2 - - CASSYRLNTEAFF TGTGCCAGCAGTTACCGACTCAACACTGAAGCTTTCTTT
TRBJ2-7 TRBV6-2/TRBV6-3 - - CASRLGGTQTYEQYF TGTGCCAGCAGGTTAGGGGGGACCCAGACCTACGAGCAGTACTTC
TRBJ1-5 TRBV28 - - CASSLREINQPQHF TGTGCCAGCAGTCTCCGGGAGATCAATCAGCCCCAGCATTTT
TRBJ1-1 TRBV4-1 TRBD1 - CASSQRGQEVVNTEAFF TGCGCCAGCAGCCAACGTGGACAGGAGGTGGTGAACACTGAAGCTTTCTTT
TRBJ2-7 TRBV29-1 - - CSVEDSDRTASYEQYF TGCAGCGTTGAAGATTCCGACCGGACCGCGTCCTACGAGCAGTACTTC
TRBJ1-4 TRBV30 TRBD1 once CAWSARDREDGKLFF TGTGCCTGGAGTGCCCGAGACAGGGAAGATGGAAAACTGTTTTTT
TRBJ2-3 TRBV7-9 - - CASSLVSSDTQYF TGTGCCAGCAGCTTAGTTAGTAGCGATACGCAGTATTTT
TRBJ1-6 TRBV15 - - CATSRPGPYNSPLHF TGTGCCACCAGCAGACCGGGGCCCTATAATTCACCCCTCCACTTT